This TCR beta chain was documented in a study of CD4 and CD8 cells across lung adenocarcinoma regions. TCRdb fed the PCR reads into MiXCR, producing one record per CDR3 protein. Counted here are some 16,000 distinct CDR3 sequences, less than 55% occurring once; the ten biggest clones make up 30% to 35%. This CDR3 comprises 15 residues. The ends were cut back, 5 bases at V and 3 bases at J, with 17 bases in the middle. CDR1 and CDR2 from the germline V gene are MNHEY and SVGAGI. Donors had localized lung adenocarcinoma, a non-small cell lung cancer. The chain employs TRBV6-5 and TRBJ2-7; a weak D match, TRBD1 (6 bases). The source is a female donor with lung adenocarcinoma. The CD4 and CD8 labels of this study may be unreliable. What was sequenced was CD8+ T cells from the center of a lung tumor. The CDR3 spells CASSHPGGNRYEQYF. The CDR3 region has the DNA TGTGCCAGCAGTCACCCTGGGGGCAATCGCTACGAGCAGTACTTC.